The clone carrying this T cell receptor (beta chain) has only a few counts. The antigen is not known. The sample comes from a study of cytomegalovirus exposure and HLA in healthy donors. The PCR made use of 60 Vbeta and 13 Jbeta primers. Here immunoSEQ multiplex PCR was the method, and the copy in TCRdb shows in-frame clones only, minus some. This sample yields 100,000 to 150,000 clones, of which nearly 80% are seen a single time; 6.3% belongs to the top ten. This CDR3 has 14 amino acids. After removal of 2 bases from V and 4 bases from J, the junction contained 3 bases not matched to a gene. The V gene's germline CDR1 is PRHDT and CDR2 FYEKMQ (reference sequence). Broader study findings: Association with HLA alleles at 0.05 false discovery rate was found for 16,951 TCR beta sequences in a later analysis. Per published accounts, TCR beta sequences correctly predicted the HLA-A and HLA-B alleles of most subjects.

Sequenced input: PBMCs. The source of this sequence is a woman aged 40 to 50 in good health and CMV-seronegative. V is TRBV13 and J is TRBJ2-7; TRBD2 matches at 9 bases. This CDR3 is CASSLSLAGYEQYF. As DNA, the CDR3 is TGTGCCAGCAGCTTAAGTCTAGCGGGATACGAGCAGTACTTC. The full variable domain, with the rest looked up from reference TRBV13 and TRBJ2-7, is AAGVIQSPRHLIKEKRETATLKCYPIPRHDTVYWYQQGPGQDPQFLISFYEKMQSDKGSIPDRFSAQQFSDYHSELNMSSLELGDSALYFCASSLSLAGYEQYFGPGTRLTVT.